Below, 23 T cell receptor beta chains from the same sample are listed, as sequenced in a study of blood T cell repertoires in COVID-19. Assay: immunoSEQ multiplex PCR; the TCRdb copy retains only in-frame clones and omits some. The sample yields roughly 100,000 clones, roughly nine tenths seen once. The specimen sequenced was peripheral blood. These receptors all stem from a woman of 80 years or more in a cohort sampled during active COVID-19.

The V and J genes are TRBV28 and TRBJ2-5; D uncertain. This CDR3 region has 16 residues. Germline V CDR1 and CDR2: MDHEN, SYDVKM. V gave up 6 bases and J gave up 1 base, with 18 bases separating them. The CDR3 DNA reads as TGTGCCAGCAGCTTTCCCCTATTCGAGGTCCAAGAGACCCAGTACTTC. It codes for CASSFPLFEVQETQYF.

V and J are TRBV3-1 (or the pseudogene TRBV3-2) and TRBJ2-7, with 9 bases aligning to TRBD1. The CDR3 length is 19 residues. J gave up 1 base and V 0 bases, and 13 bases lay outside the gene matches. The germline CDR1 and CDR2 sequences are LGHDT and YNNKEL (reference sequence). For the CDR3, the DNA is TGTGCCAGCAGCCAAGATAGGCCTCGGACAGGGGCCTTGTCCTACGAGCAGTACTTC. Translation: CASSQDRPRTGALSYEQYF.

This chain connects TRBV29-1 to TRBJ2-7; TRBD1 matches at 9 bases. The V gene's germline CDR1 is SQVTM and CDR2 ANQGSEA. The V and J ends lost 7 bases and 3 bases, in that order; junction bases with no gene match: 4. The CDR3 spans 12 residues. CDR3 residues: CSARQGVYEQYF. CDR3 in DNA: TGCAGCGCCCGACAGGGGGTCTACGAGCAGTACTTC.

The chain joins TRBV15 to TRBJ2-5; the match to TRBD1 covers 8 bases. Germline-derived CDR1 and CDR2 are LNHNV and YYDKDF (reference sequence). V was clipped by 5 bases and J by 5 bases; unmatched bases: 7. The CDR3 is made up of 14 amino acids. CDR3 sequence (DNA): TGTGCCACCAGCGCCGGACAGGGTAGGGAGACCCAGTACTTC. It yields the protein CATSAGQGRETQYF.

This sequence joins TRBV3-1 (or the pseudogene TRBV3-2) and TRBJ2-2, with D perhaps TRBD1 (6 bases). Germline CDR1 is LGHDT and CDR2 is YNNKEL (reference sequence). Trimming shortened V by 4 bases and J by 6 bases, and 9 bases separated the two germline ends. The CDR3 runs to 13 residues. CDR3 in DNA: TGTGCCAGCAGCCTCACAGGGTCCGGGGAGCTGTTTTTT. This sequence encodes CASSLTGSGELFF.

The chain couples TRBV19 to TRBJ1-3; D perhaps matches TRBD1 (6 bases). Germline V gene data show CDR1 as LNHDA and CDR2 as SQIVND (reference sequence). The CDR3 has 15 residues. Trimming shortened V by 3 bases and J by 0 bases, and 9 bases separated the two germline ends. DNA for the CDR3: TGTGCCAGTAGTATGCAGGACAGCTCTGGAAACACCATATATTTT. As protein: CASSMQDSSGNTIYF.

This rearrangement joins TRBV10-2 to TRBJ1-4; TRBD1 matches at 8 bases. This CDR3 is 16 amino acids long. Per germline, CDR1 WSHSY and CDR2 SAAADI. The trim removed 4 bases at V and 5 bases at J, leaving 9 bases unmatched. This CDR3 is CASSAERTGSNEKLFF. DNA for the CDR3: TGCGCCAGCAGTGCGGAGAGGACAGGGAGCAATGAAAAACTGTTTTTT.

Concerning this clone itself: The junction shows a germline mismatch at one end, possibly a read error. This sequence joins TRBV7-7 and TRBJ2-3, with D possibly matching TRBD1 (6 bases). Germline assignment: CDR1 SSHAT and CDR2 FNYEAQ (reference sequence). This CDR3 contains 13 residues. CDR3 sequence: CASSSGGTDTQYF. The CDR3 nucleotides read TGTGCTAGCAGCTCAGGGGGCACAGATACGCAGTATTTT.

V gene TRBV28 combines with J gene TRBJ1-5; D call uncertain. V lost 3 bases, J lost 2 bases, and 11 bases lay in between. The CDR3 length is 15 residues. Germline V gene lookup returns CDR1 MDHEN and CDR2 SYDVKM. CDR3 bases: TGTGCCAGCAGTTTCATGCCAGTGCGCAATCAGCCCCAGCATTTT. It encodes CASSFMPVRNQPQHF.

This clone was seen only once. The rearrangement joins TRBV25-1 to TRBJ2-2, with 8 bases aligning to TRBD1. The germline gives CDR1 MGHDK, CDR2 SYGVNS. This CDR3 has 15 amino acids. The V and J ends lost 5 bases and 4 bases, in that order; junction bases with no gene match: 6. The DNA of the CDR3 is TGTGCCAGCAGTCCCCCGGACAGGGTCACCGGGGAGCTGTTTTTT. Encoded protein: CASSPPDRVTGELFF.

Regarding this clone: Other DNA sequences in the same sample also yield this CDR3. The V call is TRBV11-2, the J call TRBJ2-3; perhaps TRBD2 as D (7 bases). CDR3 length equals 14 residues. V lost 1 base and J lost 4, with 9 bases in between. The germline V gene encodes CDR1 SGHAT and CDR2 FQNNGV. This chain's CDR3 is CASSLGGGPDTQYF. The DNA for the CDR3 is TGTGCCAGCAGCTTAGGGGGGGGGCCAGATACGCAGTATTTT.

V and J are TRBV29-1 and TRBJ2-5; 10 bases map to TRBD2. Germline V gene data show CDR1 as SQVTM and CDR2 as ANQGSEA. V was clipped by 8 bases and J by 2 bases; unmatched bases: 8. The CDR3 extends over 14 amino acids. The CDR3 here is CSTRTSGEQETQYF. CDR3 bases: TGCAGCACCCGGACTAGCGGAGAACAAGAGACCCAGTACTTC. Based on the CDR3 plus reference TRBV29-1 and TRBJ2-5, the full variable domain is SAVISQKPSRDICQRGTSLTIQCQVDSQVTMMFWYRQQPGQSLTLIATANQGSEATYESGFVIDKFPISRPNLTFSTLTVSNMSPEDSSIYLCSTRTSGEQETQYFGPGTRLLVL.

The chain couples TRBV5-1 to TRBJ1-4, with 7 bases lining up with TRBD1. The CDR3 consists of 13 residues. The germline gives CDR1 SGHRS, CDR2 YFSETQ. V was clipped by 6 bases and J by 4 bases; unmatched bases: 3. The CDR3 reads CASKGQNNEKLFF. CDR3 bases: TGCGCCAGCAAGGGACAGAATAATGAAAAACTGTTTTTT.

The rearrangement joins TRBV6-2 or TRBV6-3 to TRBJ2-2; 7 positions match TRBD1. V lost 5 bases and J lost 4; bases outside the gene matches: 7. This CDR3 contains 15 residues. Germline V gene sequence: CDR1 MNHEY, CDR2 SVGEGT. The CDR3 here is CASSPGQLLTGELFF. In DNA form, the CDR3 reads TGTGCCAGCAGTCCGGGACAGCTACTCACCGGGGAGCTGTTTTTT.

The chain recombines TRBV7-2 with TRBJ2-7, with 8 bases matching TRBD1. Trimming at V came to 3 bases and at J to 6 bases, leaving 4 bases not matched to a gene. Germline CDR1 is SGHTA and CDR2 is FQGNSA. There are 13 residues in the CDR3. The DNA of the CDR3 is TGTGCCAGCAGCTTGGGACAGGTCGCCGAGCAGTACTTC. It yields the protein CASSLGQVAEQYF.

V gene TRBV2 combines with J gene TRBJ2-2, with a weak D call TRBD2 (6 bases). This CDR3 has 15 amino acids. V shed 7 bases and J shed 0 bases, with 12 bases lying between them. Germline V gene data show CDR1 as SNHLY and CDR2 as FYNNEI. CDR3 DNA: TGTGCCAGCATCCAGGGAGGAGCGAACACCGGGGAGCTGTTTTTT. This codes for CASIQGGANTGELFF.

The CDR3 sequence: CATSDFSGEGYTF. The DNA for the CDR3 is TGTGCCACCAGTGATTTTTCAGGGGAAGGCTACACCTTC. The chain employs TRBV24-1 and TRBJ1-2, with a possible D match to TRBD1 (6 bases). The ends were cut back, 1 base at V and 8 bases at J, with 10 bases in the middle. CDR1 KGHDR and CDR2 SFDVKD come from the germline V gene. This CDR3 has 13 amino acids.

The chain joins TRBV28 to TRBJ1-3; 7 bases line up with TRBD1. The V and J ends lost 7 bases and 2 bases, in that order; junction bases with no gene match: 8. The CDR3 sequence is 15 residues long. Germline V CDR1 and CDR2: MDHEN, SYDVKM. The CDR3 here is CASTEDRAAGNTIYF. DNA of the CDR3: TGTGCCAGCACCGAAGACAGGGCCGCTGGAAACACCATATATTTT.

The chain is built from TRBV7-9 and TRBJ2-1, with TRBD2 identical over 8 bases. Germline CDR1 SEHNR, CDR2 FQNEAQ (reference sequence). This CDR3 has 15 amino acids. V was clipped by 2 bases and J by 2 bases; unmatched bases: 2. DNA of the CDR3: TGTGCCAGCAGCTTATCCGGGGGGGCCTACAATGAGCAGTTCTTC. Its translation: CASSLSGGAYNEQFF.

The chain couples TRBV19 to TRBJ2-7; weak D call: TRBD1 (6 bases). Germline loops: CDR1 LNHDA, CDR2 SQIVND (reference sequence). This CDR3 is 13 amino acids long. V dropped 5 bases and J dropped 5 bases, with 13 bases sitting between them. Here the CDR3 reads CASSLQGRNEQYF. CDR3 nucleotides: TGTGCCAGTAGTTTACAGGGTAGGAACGAGCAGTACTTC.

J is TRBJ1-1 and V is TRBV3-1 (or the pseudogene TRBV3-2); a weak D match, TRBD1 (5 bases). Germline lookup yields CDR1 LGHDT and CDR2 YNNKEL (reference sequence). V lost 0 bases and J lost 4, with 6 bases in between. This CDR3 has 13 amino acids. The CDR3 nucleotides read TGTGCCAGCAGCCAAGACGACAGCACTGAAGCTTTCTTT. Protein product: CASSQDDSTEAFF.

This chain links TRBV28 with TRBJ1-3, with 10 bases that match TRBD1. V gave up 6 bases and J gave up 3 bases; unmatched junction bases: 8. CDR3 size: 16 residues. Germline V gene lookup returns CDR1 MDHEN and CDR2 SYDVKM. This CDR3 is CASSSGQGKSGNTIYF. The CDR3 DNA reads as TGTGCCAGCAGCTCGGGACAGGGGAAAAGTGGAAACACCATATATTTT.

DNA of the CDR3: TGCAGTTGGGGAGGAGATACGCAGTATTTT. This gives the protein CSWGGDTQYF. The rearrangement joins TRBV20-1 to TRBJ2-3; D is possibly TRBD2 (6 bases). CDR1 is DFQATT and CDR2 is SNEGSKA in the germline V gene (reference sequence). The CDR3 loop spans 10 amino acids. The V gene lost 8 bases and the J gene lost 5 bases, with 8 bases spanning the gap.